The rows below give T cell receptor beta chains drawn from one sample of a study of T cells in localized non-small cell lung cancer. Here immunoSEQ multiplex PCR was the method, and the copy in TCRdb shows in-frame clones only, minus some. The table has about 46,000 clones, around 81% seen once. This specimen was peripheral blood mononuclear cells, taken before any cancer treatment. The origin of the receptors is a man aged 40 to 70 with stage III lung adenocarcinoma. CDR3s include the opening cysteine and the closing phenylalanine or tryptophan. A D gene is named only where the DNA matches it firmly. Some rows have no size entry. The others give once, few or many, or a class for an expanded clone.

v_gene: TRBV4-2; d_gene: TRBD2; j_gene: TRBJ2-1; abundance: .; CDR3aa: CASSTRTSGSYNEQFF; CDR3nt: TGTGCCAGCAGCACTCGGACTAGCGGCTCCTACAATGAGCAGTTCTTC
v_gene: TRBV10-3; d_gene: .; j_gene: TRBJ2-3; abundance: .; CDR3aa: CAISESTDTQYF; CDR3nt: TGTGCCATCAGTGAGTCGACAGATACGCAGTATTTT
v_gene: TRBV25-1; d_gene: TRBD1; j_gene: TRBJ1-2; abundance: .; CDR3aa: CASSEFRRGLHGYTF; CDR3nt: TGTGCCAGCAGTGAATTCCGAAGGGGGCTTCATGGCTACACCTTC
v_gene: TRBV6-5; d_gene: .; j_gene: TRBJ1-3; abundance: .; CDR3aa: CASSYSRVAGNTIYF; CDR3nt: TGTGCCAGCAGTTACTCTCGGGTAGCTGGAAACACCATATATTTT
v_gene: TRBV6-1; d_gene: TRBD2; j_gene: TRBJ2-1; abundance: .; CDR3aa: CASSEASGGANEQFF; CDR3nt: TGTGCCAGCAGTGAAGCTAGCGGGGGGGCCAATGAGCAGTTCTTC
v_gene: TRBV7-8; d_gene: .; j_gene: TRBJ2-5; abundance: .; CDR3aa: CASSAWDIPGETQYF; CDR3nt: TGTGCCAGCAGCGCATGGGACATCCCTGGGGAGACCCAGTACTTC
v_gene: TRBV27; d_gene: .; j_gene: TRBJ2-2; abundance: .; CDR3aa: CASRFNTGELFF; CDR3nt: TGTGCCAGCAGATTTAACACCGGGGAGCTGTTTTTT
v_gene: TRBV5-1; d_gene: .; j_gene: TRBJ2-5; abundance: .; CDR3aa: CASRGEETQYF; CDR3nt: TGCGCCAGCAGGGGGGAAGAGACCCAGTACTTC
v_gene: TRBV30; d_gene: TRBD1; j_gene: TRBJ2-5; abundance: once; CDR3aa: CAWTAKRRQGPETQYF; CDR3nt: TGTGCCTGGACCGCCAAAAGGAGACAGGGGCCAGAGACCCAGTACTTC
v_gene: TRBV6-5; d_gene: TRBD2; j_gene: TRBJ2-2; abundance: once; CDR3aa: CASSYYAGGLAGELFF; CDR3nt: TGTGCCAGCAGTTACTATGCGGGGGGGCTTGCCGGGGAGCTGTTTTTT
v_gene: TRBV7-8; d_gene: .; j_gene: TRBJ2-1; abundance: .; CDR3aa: CASSGLFKEQFF; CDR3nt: TGTGCCAGCAGCGGACTATTCAAGGAGCAGTTCTTC
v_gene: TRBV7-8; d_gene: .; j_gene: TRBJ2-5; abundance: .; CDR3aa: CASSLVVGLLETQYF; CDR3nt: TGTGCCAGCAGCTTAGTGGTCGGCCTTTTGGAGACCCAGTACTTC
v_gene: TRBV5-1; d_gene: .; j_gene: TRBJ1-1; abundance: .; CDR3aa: CASSLDPNTEAFF; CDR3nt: TGCGCCAGCAGCTTGGATCCGAACACTGAAGCTTTCTTT
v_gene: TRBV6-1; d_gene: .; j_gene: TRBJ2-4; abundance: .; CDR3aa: CASSPAIAKNIQYF; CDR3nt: TGTGCCAGCAGCCCCGCGATAGCCAAAAACATTCAGTACTTC
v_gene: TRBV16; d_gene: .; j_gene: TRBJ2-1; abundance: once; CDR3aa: CASSPLGRVNEQFF; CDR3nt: TGTGCCAGCAGCCCCCTGGGCAGGGTCAATGAGCAGTTCTTC
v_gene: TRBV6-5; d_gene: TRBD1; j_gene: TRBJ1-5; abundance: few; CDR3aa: CASRRGHRDQPQHF; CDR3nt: TGTGCCAGCAGGAGGGGGCATCGGGATCAGCCCCAGCATTTT
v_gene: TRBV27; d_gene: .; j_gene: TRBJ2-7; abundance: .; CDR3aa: CASSLRARGHEQYF; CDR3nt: TGTGCCAGCAGTTTAAGGGCCAGGGGCCACGAGCAGTACTTC
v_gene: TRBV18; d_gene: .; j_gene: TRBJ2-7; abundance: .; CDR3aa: CASSPGVGERHEQYF; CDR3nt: TGTGCCAGCTCACCAGGAGTAGGGGAGCGCCACGAGCAGTACTTC
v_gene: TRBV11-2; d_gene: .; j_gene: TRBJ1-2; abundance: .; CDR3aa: CASSVRSYGYTF; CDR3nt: TGTGCCAGCAGTGTCAGGTCCTATGGCTACACCTTC
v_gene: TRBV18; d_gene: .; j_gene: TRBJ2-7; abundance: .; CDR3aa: CASSPLSGDHEQYF; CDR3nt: TGTGCCAGCTCACCACTTTCAGGGGACCACGAGCAGTACTTC
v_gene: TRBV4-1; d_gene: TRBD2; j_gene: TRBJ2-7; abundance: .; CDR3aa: CASSPSGGRYEQYF; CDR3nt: TGCGCCAGCAGCCCTAGCGGGGGAAGATACGAGCAGTACTTC
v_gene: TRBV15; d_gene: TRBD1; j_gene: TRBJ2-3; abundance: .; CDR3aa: CATSEGSGTGWDTQYF; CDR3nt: TGTGCCACCAGCGAGGGGTCCGGGACAGGGTGGGATACGCAGTATTTT
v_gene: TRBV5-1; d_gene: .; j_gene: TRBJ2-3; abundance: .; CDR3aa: CASSLGRTSTDTQYF; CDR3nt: TGCGCCAGCAGCTTGGGACGGACTAGCACAGATACGCAGTATTTT
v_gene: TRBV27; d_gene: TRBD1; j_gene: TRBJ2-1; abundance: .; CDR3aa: CASSLSTLGDRGFNEQFF; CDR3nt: TGTGCCAGCAGTTTATCGACTTTAGGGGACAGGGGGTTCAATGAGCAGTTCTTC
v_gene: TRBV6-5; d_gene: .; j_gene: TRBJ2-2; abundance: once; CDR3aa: CASRPREVRGGELFF; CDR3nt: TGTGCCAGCAGACCCAGGGAGGTCCGAGGCGGGGAGCTGTTTTTT
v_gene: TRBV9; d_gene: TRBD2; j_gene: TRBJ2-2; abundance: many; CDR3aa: CASSASGGSSTGELFF; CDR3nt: TGTGCCAGCAGCGCTAGCGGGGGCTCGAGTACCGGGGAGCTGTTTTTT
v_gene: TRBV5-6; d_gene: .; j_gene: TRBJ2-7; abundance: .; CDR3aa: CASSRRGTLYEQYF; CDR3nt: TGTGCCAGCAGCCGGCGGGGCACCCTCTACGAGCAGTACTTC